The next 14 T cell receptor beta chains were all read from a single sample in a study of regulatory T cells in long-lasting Graves disease. Noted time point: persistent/refractory GD, antithyroid drugs over 5 years with positive TRAb. PBMC-extracted RNA yielded the TCR library. Building the TCR beta libraries relied on iRepertoire HTBI primers, and CDR3 regions underwent Arm-PCR. TCRdb reprocessed the multiplex PCR reads via MiXCR and lists one record per CDR3 protein. Of approximately 690,000 distinct CDR3 sequences listed, around 30% are singletons. The specimen was peripheral blood mononuclear cells (PBMCs), collected when the disease was refractory, from a patient treated with antithyroid drugs. The receptors come from a female donor with Graves disease.

This clonotype was counted between two and nine times. A read error may produce the germline difference seen at one junction end. V gene TRBV29-1 combines with J gene TRBJ1-1, with TRBD1 matching 7 bases. The CDR3 totals 12 residues. Germline CDR1 SQVTM, CDR2 ANQGSEA. The CDR3 sequence is CSPGGLSTEAFF. CDR3 nucleotide sequence: TGCAGCCCAGGGGGGCTGAGCACTGAGGCTTTCTTT.

DNA of the CDR3: TGTGCCAGCAGTTTAATCGGCGGTTACTCCTACGAGCAGTACTTC. As protein: CASSLIGGYSYEQYF. V and J are TRBV28 and TRBJ2-7; D unclear. This CDR3 comprises 15 residues. V was trimmed by 2 bases and J by 0 bases, leaving 11 bases between them. Germline-derived CDR1 and CDR2 are MDHEN and SYDVKM.

Here the CDR3 reads CASSPVGGSRTGELFF. The DNA for the CDR3 is TGTGCCAGCAGTCCGGTGGGGGGTAGTCGCACCGGGGAGCTGTTTTTT. The chain has TRBV28 and TRBJ2-2, with D tentatively TRBD2 (6 bases). CDR3 length: 16 residues. Trimming stripped 5 bases from V and 4 bases from J, with 17 bases between. The V gene's germline CDR1 is MDHEN and CDR2 SYDVKM.

This clonotype turned up a few times. The rearrangement uses TRBV5-4 and TRBJ1-6; D uncertain. The CDR3 has 15 residues. Germline CDR1 SGHNT, CDR2 YYREEE (reference sequence). The ends were cut back, 3 bases at V and 7 bases at J, with 14 bases in the middle. The CDR3: CASSSGAYGNSPLHF. Written as DNA, the CDR3 is TGTGCCAGCAGCTCCGGAGCTTATGGGAATTCACCCCTCCACTTT.

CDR3 sequence: CASRQVVNEKLFF. In nucleotides, the CDR3 is TGTGCCAGTAGACAGGTGGTTAATGAAAAACTGTTTTTT. V usage is TRBV19 and J usage is TRBJ1-4, with a weak D call TRBD1 (5 bases). Between the trimmed V and J ends, which lost 6 bases and 4 bases, there was a span of 9 bases. This CDR3 spans 13 amino acids. Germline V gene data show CDR1 as LNHDA and CDR2 as SQIVND (reference sequence). Full variable domain (missing parts from reference TRBV19 and TRBJ1-4): DGGITQSPKYLFRKEGQNVTLSCEQNLNHDAMYWYRQDPGQGLRLIYYSQIVNDFQKGDIAEGYSVSREKKESFPLTVTSAQKNPTAFYLCASRQVVNEKLFFGSGTQLSVL.

V usage is TRBV6-2 or TRBV6-3 and J usage is TRBJ2-4, with 14 bases identical to TRBD2. Trimming took 2 bases from V and 6 from J; bases not matched to a gene: 12. This CDR3 has 19 amino acids. CDR1 MNHEY and CDR2 SVGEGT come from the germline V gene. The CDR3 region is CASSYTYFGTSGRGNIQYF. DNA for the CDR3: TGTGCCAGCAGTTACACATATTTCGGGACTAGCGGGAGAGGAAACATTCAGTACTTC.

The table lists this clonotype with a few counts. The chain has TRBV5-6 and TRBJ2-5; D gene ambiguous. Germline lookup yields CDR1 SGHDT and CDR2 YYEEEE. With 0 bases removed from V and 13 bases from J, the gap between germline ends came to 13 bases. This CDR3 comprises 12 residues. The CDR3 DNA reads as TGTGCCAGCAGCTTGGCAGGATCCTTAGGGTACTTC. It encodes CASSLAGSLGYF.

The gene calls are TRBV28 and TRBJ1-1; D possibly corresponds to TRBD1 (6 bases). Trimming pared 5 bases from V and 4 bases from J, leaving 20 bases between. Germline CDR1 is MDHEN and CDR2 is SYDVKM. CDR3 length equals 16 residues. CDR3 in amino acids: CASSLGGRGSGTEAFF. CDR3 coding DNA: TGTGCCAGCAGTCTGGGGGGCAGGGGATCAGGCACTGAAGCTTTCTTT.

This rearrangement joins TRBV27 to TRBJ2-7; D not resolved. The ends were cut back, 1 base at V and 5 bases at J, with 12 bases in the middle. Per germline, CDR1 MNHEY and CDR2 SMNVEV (reference sequence). The CDR3 length is 14 residues. The CDR3 loop is CASSLYGERHEQYF. In DNA, the CDR3 is TGTGCCAGCAGTTTATATGGCGAAAGACACGAGCAGTACTTC.

The CDR3 sequence: CASSKGAAQETQYF. CDR3 nucleotides: TGTGCCAGCAGCAAAGGGGCAGCCCAAGAGACCCAGTACTTC. V is TRBV9 and J is TRBJ2-5; D possibly corresponds to TRBD1 (5 bases). Per the germline V gene, CDR1 is SGDLS and CDR2 is YYNGEE. V gave up 4 bases and J gave up 1 base, with 11 bases separating them. The CDR3 is 14 amino acids.

This clonotype was detected a few times. V is TRBV20-1 and J is TRBJ2-2; no clear D gene. The germline gives CDR1 DFQATT, CDR2 SNEGSKA (reference sequence). Trimming took 0 bases from V and 1 from J, leaving 6 bases between them. The CDR3 length is 14 residues. CDR3 in amino acids: CSARDNRNTGELFF. Written as DNA, the CDR3 is TGCAGTGCTAGAGATAATAGGAACACCGGGGAGCTGTTTTTT.

This clonotype was counted between two and nine times. V usage is TRBV12-3 or TRBV12-4 and J usage is TRBJ2-7; 10 nucleotides agree with TRBD2. CDR3 length: 14 residues. Trimming removed 6 bases from V and 6 bases from J; junction bases left unmatched: 8. The CDR3 spells CASRASGSPSEQYF. CDR3 nucleotide sequence: TGTGCCAGCAGGGCTAGCGGGAGTCCCTCCGAGCAGTACTTC.

This clonotype has at least ten counts. CDR3 coding DNA: TGTGCCAGCAGTGAATATAGCCGTGACACCGGGGAGCTGTTTTTT. Protein sequence: CASSEYSRDTGELFF. The V gene is TRBV2, the J gene TRBJ2-2; D unresolved. CDR1 is SNHLY, CDR2 FYNNEI, per germline. V was pared by 2 bases and J by 3 bases, with 10 bases between. The CDR3 extends over 15 amino acids.

Note on this clonotype: The conserved phenylalanine or tryptophan is not found at the CDR3 terminus, so this likely reflects a read error. This chain's CDR3 is CASSWRGGYEQYL. As DNA, the CDR3 is TGTGCCAGCAGCTGGAGGGGGGGCTACGAGCAGTACCTC. The chain recombines TRBV27 with TRBJ2-7, with TRBD2 as a possible D gene (7 bases). Trimming removed 6 bases from V and 3 bases from J, with 12 bases in between. Germline loops: CDR1 MNHEY, CDR2 SMNVEV (reference sequence). CDR3 length: 13 residues.